The sequence of this T cell receptor beta chain was determined in a study of CD8+ T cells in alopecia areata. This clone has more than one count but fewer than ten. Indicated treatment: oral pan-JAK inhibitor, 5-10 mg twice daily. There are 14 residues in the CDR3. V gave up 4 bases and J gave up 7 bases; unmatched junction bases: 5. CDR1 is SGHRS and CDR2 is YFSETQ in the germline V gene. RNA extraction was followed by reverse transcription into cDNA, which acted as the sequencing template. Here immunoSEQ multiplex PCR was the method, and the copy in TCRdb shows in-frame clones only, minus some. This table has about 200,000 clones, more than 30% appearing once.

The rearrangement uses TRBV5-1 and TRBJ1-6; TRBD1 matches at 7 bases. This sample comprised CD4+ T cells sorted from blood, obtained at approximately week 30, from a patient treated with tofacitinib. The TCR sequence derives from a human donor with alopecia areata. CDR3 loop: CASSGDRENSPLHF. The CDR3 region has the DNA TGCGCCAGCAGCGGTGACAGGGAGAATTCACCCCTCCACTTT.